A selection of T cell receptor beta chains follows, all from one sample in a study of glioma-infiltrating T cells after dendritic cell vaccination. TCRdb's copy holds only in-frame clones and misses some; the assay was immunoSEQ multiplex PCR. Of about 92,000 clones listed, under 90% are singletons. The specimen comprised blood, sampled before dendritic cell vaccination. These receptors were obtained from a human donor with glioblastoma. Each CDR3 is given with its conserved first and last residue. D genes are given only for firm matches. Size is stated for part of the rows, as once, few or many counts, or as a class when the clone is expanded.

clone size | D gene | CDR3 length | J gene | V gene | CDR3 protein | CDR3 DNA
once | . | 14 | TRBJ2-6 | TRBV27 | CASMHTWGANVLTF | TGTGCCAGCATGCACACCTGGGGGGCCAACGTCCTGACTTTC
. | TRBD2 | 16 | TRBJ2-1 | TRBV7-3 | CASSQPIAGGGNEQFF | TGTGCCAGCAGCCAACCTATAGCGGGAGGTGGAAATGAGCAGTTCTTC
. | . | 14 | TRBJ1-1 | TRBV25-1 | CASSLPGQNTEAFF | TGTGCCAGCAGTCTGCCGGGACAGAACACTGAAGCTTTCTTT
. | TRBD2 | 15 | TRBJ2-3 | TRBV15 | CATSRETSSTDTQYF | TGTGCCACCAGCAGAGAGACTAGCAGCACAGATACGCAGTATTTT
. | . | 15 | TRBJ2-2 | TRBV6-5 | CASSKDRLNTGELFF | TGTGCCAGCAGTAAGGACAGACTGAACACCGGGGAGCTGTTTTTT
. | . | 14 | TRBJ1-2 | TRBV15 | CATSRGRENYGYTF | TGTGCCACCAGCAGAGGCCGGGAAAACTATGGCTACACCTTC
. | . | 12 | TRBJ2-7 | TRBV27 | CASSLNSYEQYF | TGTGCCAGCAGTTTGAACAGCTACGAGCAGTACTTC
. | TRBD1 | 13 | TRBJ2-7 | TRBV6-1 | CASRRTGVYEQYF | TGTGCCAGCAGAAGGACAGGGGTCTACGAGCAGTACTTC
. | . | 13 | TRBJ2-5 | TRBV2 | CASSEQGGQTQYF | TGTGCCAGCAGTGAACAGGGTGGGCAGACCCAGTACTTC
. | . | 12 | TRBJ1-5 | TRBV28 | CANPPQRQPQHF | TGTGCCAACCCCCCCCAGAGGCAGCCCCAGCATTTT
. | TRBD2 | 16 | TRBJ2-3 | TRBV11-3 | CASSFGTSGAADTQYF | TGTGCCAGCAGCTTCGGGACTAGCGGGGCAGCAGATACGCAGTATTTT
. | TRBD1 | 12 | TRBJ1-5 | TRBV7-9 | CASSPGQGPQHF | TGTGCCAGCAGCCCCGGACAGGGGCCCCAGCATTTT
. | TRBD1 | 14 | TRBJ1-2 | TRBV7-6 | CASSPRQGAEGYTF | TGTGCCAGCAGCCCTAGACAGGGGGCGGAAGGCTACACCTTC
many | TRBD2 | 16 | TRBJ2-7 | TRBV7-6 | CASSLVGTSGSYEQYF | TGTGCCAGCAGCTTAGTGGGGACTAGCGGATCCTACGAGCAGTACTTC
. | . | 16 | TRBJ2-3 | TRBV4-1 | CASSQDFGDLGDTQYF | TGCGCCAGCAGCCAAGATTTCGGGGACTTAGGGGATACGCAGTATTTT
. | . | 15 | TRBJ2-3 | TRBV30 | CAWRDTPYNTDAQYF | TGTGCCTGGAGAGATACCCCATACAACACAGATGCGCAGTATTTT
few | . | 17 | TRBJ1-2 | TRBV27 | CASSFLVRRGLNYGYTF | TGTGCCAGCAGTTTTCTGGTCCGTAGGGGCCTTAACTATGGCTACACCTTC
. | TRBD1 | 14 | TRBJ1-1 | TRBV10-3 | CAISRQGMNTEAFF | TGTGCCATCAGTCGACAGGGAATGAACACTGAAGCTTTCTTT
. | . | 16 | TRBJ2-1 | TRBV6-6 | CASSYSIGAGRNEQFF | TGTGCCAGCAGTTACTCGATAGGCGCAGGTCGCAATGAGCAGTTCTTC
. | TRBD1 | 16 | TRBJ1-2 | TRBV2 | CASRNYGTGTNYGYTF | TGTGCCAGCAGAAACTACGGGACAGGTACTAACTATGGCTACACCTTC
. | TRBD2 | 18 | TRBJ2-5 | TRBV2 | CASSPRLAGLPTSETQYF | TGTGCCAGCAGTCCCCGACTAGCGGGGTTACCAACCTCGGAGACCCAGTACTTC
. | TRBD1 | 15 | TRBJ2-7 | TRBV19 | CASKPGQASSYEQYF | TGTGCCAGTAAACCGGGACAGGCCTCGTCCTACGAGCAGTACTTC
. | TRBD2 | 17 | TRBJ2-2 | TRBV9 | CASSVDLAGGNTGELFF | TGTGCCAGCAGCGTAGATCTAGCGGGAGGGAACACCGGGGAGCTGTTTTTT
few | . | 13 | TRBJ1-2 | TRBV6-4 | CASSEGDNYGYTF | TGTGCCAGCAGTGAAGGGGATAACTATGGCTACACCTTC
. | TRBD2 | 16 | TRBJ2-7 | TRBV5-4 | CASSMMEASGTYEQYF | TGTGCCAGCAGCATGATGGAGGCTAGCGGGACCTACGAGCAGTACTTC
. | . | 12 | TRBJ1-1 | TRBV16 | CASSPWGVEAFF | TGTGCCAGCAGCCCCTGGGGAGTAGAAGCTTTCTTT